The source of this TCR beta chain is a study of blood T cell repertoires in COVID-19. Overall study: Acute and convalescent COVID-19 samples came from the United States, Italy and Spain.

The junction had 18 bases not matched to a gene; V was cut back by 11 bases and J by 2 bases. The CDR3 consists of 17 residues. Germline V gene lookup returns CDR1 KGHDR and CDR2 SFDVKD. Cohorts were based on clinical histories the participants reported. Profiled with immunoSEQ multiplex PCR; TCRdb holds only in-frame clones, not every one. The table shows about 180,000 clones, with roughly 80% occurring only once. The chain is built from TRBV24-1 and TRBJ2-5; 8 nucleotides line up with TRBD2. The TCR comes from a man between 60 and 75 years old who had been exposed to COVID-19. The sample consisted of PBMCs or T cells enriched from blood (not recorded which). CDR3 protein: CAIQGGAGVPGQETQYF. The CDR3, as DNA: TGTGCCATACAGGGTGGAGCGGGAGTCCCGGGGCAAGAGACCCAGTACTTC.